A selection of T cell receptor beta chains follows, all from one sample in a study of T cells in Graves' hyperthyroidism and ophthalmopathy. Each CDR3 protein is one row after TCRdb ran MiXCR on the multiplex PCR reads. The repertoire has over 120,000 distinct CDR3 sequences, about 20% of them found once; the top ten carry about 67%. The sequenced material came from blood. These receptors all stem from a woman in her fifties or sixties with Graves' hyperthyroidism that later progressed to Graves' ophthalmopathy. CDR3s include the opening cysteine and the closing phenylalanine or tryptophan. A D gene is named only where the DNA matches it firmly. The listing skips clone size in some rows; elsewhere it reads once, few, many or a size class.

j_gene,abundance,d_gene,v_gene,CDR3nt,CDR3aa
TRBJ2-7,many,.,TRBV29-1,TGCAGCGTTGCAGGGGGACTATCGTTAACGTTCCCCTACGAGCAGTACTTC,CSVAGGLSLTFPYEQYF
TRBJ2-1,few,TRBD2,TRBV27,TGTGCCAGCGCTCATTGGATCGGGACTAGTCACAATGAGCAGTTCTTC,CASAHWIGTSHNEQFF
TRBJ2-7,.,TRBD1,TRBV6-1,TGTGCCAGCAGTGAAAGGGCAGGGGGCTTCGGGGAGCAGTACTTC,CASSERAGGFGEQYF
TRBJ1-2,.,.,TRBV7-9,TGTGCCAGCAGCTCCCAGACCCCCCCGGCGAGCTACACCTTC,CASSSQTPPASYTF
TRBJ1-3,.,TRBD1,TRBV6-1,TGTGCCAGCAGGGGGACAGGTGGAAACACCATATATTTT,CASRGTGGNTIYF
TRBJ1-5,many,.,TRBV2,TGTGCCAGCAGTGAAGCGCTGACGAATCAGCCCCAGCATTTT,CASSEALTNQPQHF
TRBJ1-1,few,.,TRBV4-2,TGTGCCAGCAGCCAAGGGGCCACCTTCACTGAAGCTTTCTTT,CASSQGATFTEAFF
TRBJ1-2,.,.,TRBV28,TGTGCCAGCAGTTTGGGCGGGGCGCCGGGCTACACCTTC,CASSLGGAPGYTF
TRBJ2-7,many,.,TRBV3-1,TGTGCCAGCAGCCAAGGGGACTACGAGCAGTACTTC,CASSQGDYEQYF
TRBJ1-5,few,.,TRBV5-1,TGCGCCAGCAGCTTGGCTCCGGACAGTCCCCAGCATTTT,CASSLAPDSPQHF
TRBJ1-5,few,TRBD1,TRBV3-1,TGTGCCAGCAGCCAAGGGACAGGCAGCAATCAGCCCCAGCATTTT,CASSQGTGSNQPQHF
TRBJ2-7,.,.,TRBV20-1,TGCAGTGCTAGAAGTGAGACCTACGAGCAGTACTTC,CSARSETYEQYF
TRBJ2-3,many,.,TRBV20-1,TGCAGTGCTAGAGTCCTCCCCGATACGCAGTATTTT,CSARVLPDTQYF
TRBJ1-4,.,TRBD1,TRBV3-1,TGTGCCAGCAGCCAAATGGGACAGGGGGCAACTAATGAAAAACTGTTTTTT,CASSQMGQGATNEKLFF
TRBJ2-1,many,.,TRBV13,TGTGCCAGCAGCCTACTAGTAAAGAATGAGCAGTTCTTC,CASSLLVKNEQFF
TRBJ2-4,many,.,TRBV28,TGTGCCAGCAGTTTAGGCGGGCAACCGGGCATTCAGTACTTC,CASSLGGQPGIQYF